This entry features one T cell receptor beta chain sequence. Antigen unknown. Other nucleotide sequences from this sample produce the same CDR3. Sequencing used immunoSEQ multiplex PCR; TCRdb keeps in-frame clones, though not all of them. This table holds roughly 38,000 clones, roughly 82% found once. The entry originates in a study of PD-L1 blockade in urothelial cancer. Study as a whole: Each blood sample yielded a median of 141,255 T cells. Study-level points and caveats: Better progression-free and overall survival followed lower pretreatment blood clonality.

Time point denoted: pretreatment peripheral blood. The patients had locally advanced or metastatic urothelial carcinoma. V shed 2 bases and J 1 base; nucleotides not matched to a gene: 4. Germline V lookup: CDR1 MRHNA, CDR2 SNTAGT. The CDR3 covers 16 residues. The chain is built from TRBV6-4 and TRBJ2-3; 9 nucleotides agree with TRBD2. This clonotype originated in a man aged 55 to 69 with urothelial cancer. Sequenced here: PBMCs, sampled around atezolizumab (anti-PD-L1) treatment. The CDR3 here is CASSDVSGGGTDTQYF. The DNA for the CDR3 is TGTGCCAGCAGTGACGTTAGCGGGGGAGGCACAGATACGCAGTATTTT.